This TCR beta chain was profiled in a study of T cells after somatic rescue of genetic block. V lost 6 bases to trimming and J lost 2 bases; unmatched junction nucleotides: 5. The CDR3 sequence is 14 residues long. CDR1 and CDR2 (germline): WNHNN, SYGVQD (reference sequence). Assay: immunoSEQ multiplex PCR; the TCRdb copy retains only in-frame clones and omits some. The sample shows about 67,000 clones, 92% of them seen only once. The specimen sequenced was peripheral blood mononuclear cells (PBMCs). V is TRBV10-1 and J is TRBJ2-7, with 9 positions matching TRBD1. The sequence came from a man between 40 and 49 years old. CDR3 protein: CASSGQGSPYEQYF. CDR3 DNA sequence: TGCGCCAGCAGCGGACAGGGGTCCCCCTACGAGCAGTACTTC.